The 5 T cell receptor beta chains in this list originate from one sample, sequenced in a study of radiation and T cells in renal cell carcinoma. Time point meaning: baseline pretreatment blood. Sample treatment: 15 Gy SBRT to primary tumor, nephrectomy 4 weeks later. Produced via immunoSEQ multiplex PCR; TCRdb's table is partial and in-frame only. Of about 150,000 clones in the sample, less than 90% were seen once. Sequencing used blood, obtained from a patient whose treatment included radiotherapy and nephrectomy. These receptors all stem from a woman aged 70-85 years with renal cell carcinoma.

The sample holds one count of this clone. The chain is built from TRBV10-3 and TRBJ2-3, with TRBD1 matching 7 bases. V was clipped by 7 bases and J by 2 bases; unmatched bases: 6. Germline V gene data show CDR1 as ENHRY and CDR2 as SYGVKD. CDR3 length: 14 residues. The DNA of the CDR3 is TGTGCCATCACACAGGGGATTTCCACAGATACGCAGTATTTT. Amino acid sequence: CAITQGISTDTQYF.

The rearrangement joins TRBV14 to TRBJ2-1; 10 bases fit TRBD2. The trim removed 4 bases at V and 10 bases at J, leaving 10 bases unmatched. The CDR3 runs 15 residues. CDR1 is SGHDN, CDR2 FVKESK, per germline. CDR3 in amino acids: CASSPLAGAHLEQFF. The CDR3 bases are TGTGCCAGCAGCCCCCTAGCGGGGGCGCACCTGGAGCAGTTCTTC.

This chain uses TRBV27 with TRBJ1-2, with D unresolved. Per germline, CDR1 MNHEY and CDR2 SMNVEV (reference sequence). This CDR3 region has 14 residues. The V and J ends lost 2 bases and 4 bases respectively, with 11 bases between them. CDR3 coding DNA: TGTGCCAGCAGTTTAAATAGGGTGGCCTATGGCTACACCTTC. Residues: CASSLNRVAYGYTF.

J is TRBJ2-3 and V is TRBV6-1; D may be TRBD1 (5 bases). The CDR3 consists of 14 residues. The germline gives CDR1 MNHNS, CDR2 SASEGT. With 11 bases removed from V and 0 bases from J, the gap between germline ends came to 15 bases. The DNA of the CDR3 is TGTGCCGGAACACAGGAGCTTAGCACAGATACGCAGTATTTT. This translates into CAGTQELSTDTQYF.

V and J are TRBV10-2 and TRBJ1-6; TRBD1 agrees at 9 bases. The V segment lost 6 bases and the J segment 6 bases; nucleotides outside the gene matches: 3. The CDR3 runs 14 residues. CDR1 and CDR2 from the germline V gene are WSHSY and SAAADI. CDR3 sequence reads: CASRRQGGNSPLHF. CDR3 nucleotides: TGCGCCAGCAGGAGACAGGGGGGTAATTCACCCCTCCACTTT.